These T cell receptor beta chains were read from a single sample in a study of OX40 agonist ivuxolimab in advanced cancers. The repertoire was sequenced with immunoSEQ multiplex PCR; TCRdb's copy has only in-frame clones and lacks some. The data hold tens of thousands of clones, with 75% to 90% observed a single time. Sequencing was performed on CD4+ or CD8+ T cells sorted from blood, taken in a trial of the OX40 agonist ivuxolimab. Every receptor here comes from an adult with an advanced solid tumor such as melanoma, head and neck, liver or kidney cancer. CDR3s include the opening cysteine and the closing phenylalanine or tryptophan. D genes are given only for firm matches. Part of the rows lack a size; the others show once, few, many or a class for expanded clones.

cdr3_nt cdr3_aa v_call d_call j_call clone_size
TGCGCCAGCAGCCAAGAGGCGAGGGGAAACACCATATATTTT CASSQEARGNTIYF TRBV4-3 NA TRBJ1-3 NA
TGCGCCAGCAGGGACGCTAGCATGAACACTGAAGCTTTCTTT CASRDASMNTEAFF TRBV10-2 NA TRBJ1-1 NA
TGTGCCAGCAGTGAAGCGGAGGCAGGCGAGAATGAAAAACTGTTTTTT CASSEAEAGENEKLFF TRBV2 NA TRBJ1-4 NA
TGTGCCAGTAGTGCCCAATCCCAGGGGTTTAGGGATGAGCAGTTCTTC CASSAQSQGFRDEQFF TRBV19 NA TRBJ2-1 NA
TGTGCCAGCAGTGCGGGACAGAGTATAGGCTACACCTTC CASSAGQSIGYTF TRBV6-5 TRBD1 TRBJ1-2 NA
TGTGCCAGCAGTCGCGACAGGGGCCGAGAGACCCAGTACTTC CASSRDRGRETQYF TRBV13 TRBD1 TRBJ2-5 NA
TGCGCCAGCAGCCCAATCGGACAGGGGAGACCAGATACGCAGTATTTT CASSPIGQGRPDTQYF TRBV5-1 TRBD1 TRBJ2-3 few
TGTGCCTGGGGCATGGGACTAGCGGGAGCTGTCGGGGAGCTGTTTTTT CAWGMGLAGAVGELFF TRBV30 TRBD2 TRBJ2-2 few
TGTGCCAGCTCAGGCGCGGGAAGTCGCCGAAATGAGCAGTTCTTC CASSGAGSRRNEQFF TRBV18 NA TRBJ2-1 NA
TGCGCCAGCAGCCGCCTCGAGGCGACTAGCGGGGGCCCTCAAGAGACCCAGTACTTC CASSRLEATSGGPQETQYF TRBV4-1 TRBD2 TRBJ2-5 NA
TGTGCCAGCACCCTTAACGGTCCCGGGGAGCTGTTTTTT CASTLNGPGELFF TRBV7-2 NA TRBJ2-2 NA
TGTGCCAGCAGTCGGGGAGGGGTCAGGGAGACCCAGTACTTC CASSRGGVRETQYF TRBV5-5 TRBD2 TRBJ2-5 NA
TGTGCCAGCAGTAGGACTAGCGGGGACCCCGGGGAGCTGTTTTTT CASSRTSGDPGELFF TRBV7-2 TRBD2 TRBJ2-2 NA
TGTGCCATCAGTAAAACAGGGGAGGGTAACAATGAGCAGTTCTTC CAISKTGEGNNEQFF TRBV10-3 NA TRBJ2-1 NA
TGTGCCAGCTCACCACCTTCTATGTCAGTAAACACTGAAGCTTTCTTT CASSPPSMSVNTEAFF TRBV18 NA TRBJ1-1 NA
TGTGCCAGTAGAATGGGAACATCTGGGATACCGAGCACAGATACGCAGTATTTT CASRMGTSGIPSTDTQYF TRBV19 NA TRBJ2-3 NA
TGTGCCAGCAGCTTTGGCGGGGACTCCTACGAGCAGTACTTC CASSFGGDSYEQYF TRBV11-3 NA TRBJ2-7 NA
TGTGCCAGCTCACCACTCTCCGTGAACACCGGGGAGCTGTTTTTT CASSPLSVNTGELFF TRBV18 NA TRBJ2-2 NA
TGTGCCAGCAGCGTAGGGACAGGGAAAATCTTTGATACTGAAGCTTTCTTT CASSVGTGKIFDTEAFF TRBV9 TRBD1 TRBJ1-1 once
TGTGCCAGCAGCTTAGATGGGGTCTACAGCTCCTATAATTCACCCCTCCACTTT CASSLDGVYSSYNSPLHF TRBV7-2 NA TRBJ1-6 NA
TGTGCCAGCAGTAGGTCTACAGATACGCAGTATTTT CASSRSTDTQYF TRBV6-5 NA TRBJ2-3 NA
TGTGCCAGCAGCTTAGCCCTTCGGACAGGGCGGCTTACAGATACGCAGTATTTT CASSLALRTGRLTDTQYF TRBV7-6 TRBD1 TRBJ2-3 NA